Following are 8 T cell receptor beta chains from one sample sequenced in a study of cytomegalovirus exposure and HLA in healthy donors. The data were produced by immunoSEQ multiplex PCR, yet TCRdb's version contains in-frame clones alone and is incomplete. This table has around 150,000 clones, 88% appearing once. Sequencing was carried out using PBMCs. Source of these receptors: a woman aged 18-35 years in good health and CMV-seropositive.

The rearrangement uses TRBV4-2 and TRBJ1-5; 7 positions match TRBD1. This CDR3 has 16 amino acids. Germline V gives CDR1 LGHNA, CDR2 YNFKEQ. The trim removed 0 bases at V and 3 bases at J, leaving 5 bases unmatched. The CDR3 loop is CASSQDPGQFNQPQHF. The CDR3 nucleotides are TGTGCCAGCAGCCAAGACCCGGGACAGTTCAATCAGCCCCAGCATTTT.

The chain combines TRBV28 with TRBJ1-6; D gene unclear. Trimming shortened V by 5 bases and J by 8 bases, and 16 bases separated the two germline ends. The V gene's germline CDR1 is MDHEN and CDR2 SYDVKM. CDR3 length: 15 residues. CDR3 loop: CASSPIGSKDSPLHF. CDR3 DNA: TGTGCCAGCAGTCCTATAGGTAGCAAGGATTCACCCCTCCACTTT.

The chain links TRBV4-1 to TRBJ1-2; the match to TRBD1 covers 8 bases. The germline CDR1 and CDR2 sequences are MGHRA and YSYEKL. J gave up 6 bases and V 0 bases, and 3 bases lay outside the gene matches. CDR3 length equals 14 residues. Written as DNA, the CDR3 is TGCGCCAGCAGCCAAGATCACAGGGGGAATGGCTACACCTTC. Its translation is CASSQDHRGNGYTF.

This clone was recorded only once. The chain uses TRBV7-2 and TRBJ1-5, with D perhaps TRBD1 (5 bases). Trimming cost V 5 bases and J 4 bases, with 12 bases left between them. The CDR3 has 14 residues. Germline assignment: CDR1 SGHTA and CDR2 FQGNSA. CDR3 loop: CASSPQGENQPQHF. CDR3 DNA sequence: TGTGCCAGCAGCCCCCAAGGGGAAAATCAGCCCCAGCATTTT.

This chain connects TRBV27 to TRBJ1-5; TRBD1 matches at 7 bases. The CDR3 spans 15 residues. The V segment lost 2 bases and the J segment 7 bases; nucleotides outside the gene matches: 8. Germline CDR1 is MNHEY and CDR2 is SMNVEV (reference sequence). The CDR3 bases are TGTGCCAGCAGTTTACGAGGGGGCGGTATCCAGCCCCAGCATTTT. It codes for CASSLRGGGIQPQHF.

The chain employs TRBV16 and TRBJ1-5, with 7 nucleotides matching TRBD1. This CDR3 region has 16 residues. With 2 bases clipped from V and 5 bases from J, the junction kept 9 bases outside the gene matches. Germline loops: CDR1 KGHSY, CDR2 FQNENV. CDR3 protein: CASSQKGGGGYQPQHF. Written as DNA, the CDR3 is TGTGCCAGCAGCCAAAAAGGAGGGGGCGGGTATCAGCCCCAGCATTTT.

This clone is medium-sized by share. The chain has TRBV27 and TRBJ2-7; a possible D gene is TRBD1 (5 bases). V lost 5 bases and J 2 bases, leaving 13 bases between the germline ends. The CDR3 is 14 amino acids. Germline V CDR1 and CDR2: MNHEY, SMNVEV (reference sequence). DNA for the CDR3: TGTGCCAGCAGTCCCGAAAGGGGTCCCTACGAGCAGTACTTC. Protein product: CASSPERGPYEQYF.

The V gene is TRBV2, the J gene TRBJ1-2; no clear D gene. The CDR3 extends over 14 amino acids. Trimming took 1 base from V and 2 from J, leaving 8 bases between them. Germline V CDR1 and CDR2: SNHLY, FYNNEI. CDR3 bases: TGTGCCAGCAGTGAAGACTCCTGGAACTATGGCTACACCTTC. This sequence encodes CASSEDSWNYGYTF.